This entry lists 28 T cell receptor beta chains sequenced from one sample in a study of cytomegalovirus exposure and HLA in healthy donors. The primer mix had 60 Vbeta and 13 Jbeta primers. Using immunoSEQ multiplex PCR, the repertoire was profiled, and TCRdb retains in-frame clones only, with some absent. Of some 140,000 clones in the sample, around 63% were seen once. Sample: PBMCs. The source is a human donor in good health.

V and J are TRBV19 and TRBJ1-5, with 7 positions matching TRBD1. There are 15 residues in the CDR3. The germline V gene encodes CDR1 LNHDA and CDR2 SQIVND (reference sequence). The J segment lost 4 bases and the V segment lost 4 bases, leaving 7 bases of the junction unmatched. This chain's CDR3 is CASSRETGNNQPQHF. CDR3 nucleotide sequence: TGTGCCAGTAGTAGAGAGACAGGGAATAATCAGCCCCAGCATTTT.

The chain joins TRBV10-3 to TRBJ2-1, with 10 nucleotides matching TRBD2. Germline V gene lookup returns CDR1 ENHRY and CDR2 SYGVKD. The CDR3 has 13 amino acids. J gave up 8 bases and V 6 bases, and 4 bases lay outside the gene matches. CDR3 sequence reads: CAIRSGRADEQFF. The CDR3, as DNA: TGTGCCATCAGGAGCGGGAGGGCCGATGAGCAGTTCTTC.

V and J are TRBV18 and TRBJ2-1, with TRBD2 matching over 7 bases. This CDR3 spans 20 amino acids. J was trimmed by 3 bases and V by 3 bases; bases with no gene match: 20. Per germline, CDR1 KGHSH and CDR2 LQKENI. CDR3 amino acids: CASSPRPYTASGDLYNEQFF. As DNA, the CDR3 is TGTGCCAGCTCACCCCGACCATATACGGCTAGCGGAGACCTCTACAATGAGCAGTTCTTC.

With regard to this clone: At one end the junction does not follow the germline gene, possibly because of a read error. This sequence joins TRBV6-1 and TRBJ2-1; 11 bases agree with TRBD1. This CDR3 comprises 14 residues. Germline values: CDR1 MNHNS, CDR2 SASEGT. CDR3 region: CASSEWDRGNEQLF. The CDR3 nucleotides read TGTGCCAGCAGTGAGTGGGACAGGGGGAATGAGCAGCTCTTC.

This clone was seen more than once but under ten times. This sequence joins TRBV10-1 and TRBJ1-3; 7 bases are shared with TRBD1. J gave up 2 bases and V 5 bases, and 15 bases lay outside the gene matches. Germline loops: CDR1 WNHNN, CDR2 SYGVQD (reference sequence). The CDR3 extends over 18 amino acids. DNA of the CDR3: TGCGCCAGCAGTCCGGCGAGGGTTAAGGGGGCGGCTGGAAACACCATATATTTT. Residues: CASSPARVKGAAGNTIYF.

This chain joins TRBV5-1 and TRBJ1-1; D is unclear. CDR3 length: 14 amino acids. Germline lookup yields CDR1 SGHRS and CDR2 YFSETQ. Trimming removed 6 bases from V and 0 bases from J, with 12 bases in between. In DNA form, the CDR3 reads TGCGCCAGCAAGACGGGCGGGGTGAACACTGAAGCTTTCTTT. This codes for CASKTGGVNTEAFF.

This chain uses TRBV7-8 with TRBJ1-2; a weak D match, TRBD1 (5 bases). Deletions cut 1 base from V and 3 bases from J, with 15 bases between. The CDR3 is made up of 16 amino acids. Per germline, CDR1 SGHVS and CDR2 FQNEAQ. The CDR3 DNA is TGTGCCAGCAGCTTAGTAGGGAGAGGAGGGGACTATGGCTACACCTTC. Protein sequence: CASSLVGRGGDYGYTF.

Comments on this clone: A junction boundary mismatches the germline segment, possibly from a read error. Other DNA sequences from this sample encode an identical CDR3 as well. V gene TRBV6-1 combines with J gene TRBJ2-5; 7 bases align to TRBD2. The CDR3 is 16 amino acids. From germline, CDR1 is MNHNS and CDR2 SASEGT. DNA for the CDR3: TGTGCCAGCAGTGAAATGGGAGGGACGGACCAAGAAACCCAGTACTTC. Translated: CASSEMGGTDQETQYF.

This clone was seen more than once but under ten times. The J gene is TRBJ1-1, the V gene TRBV18; the match to TRBD1 covers 9 bases. The V and J ends lost 4 bases and 5 bases, in that order; junction bases with no gene match: 8. CDR1 KGHSH and CDR2 LQKENI come from the germline V gene. The CDR3 extends over 15 amino acids. CDR3: CASSRTGTGSTEAFF. The CDR3 DNA sequence: TGTGCCAGCTCACGCACCGGGACAGGGAGTACTGAAGCTTTCTTT.

V is TRBV11-1 and J is TRBJ2-3, with D uncertain. With 2 bases removed from V and 6 bases from J, the gap between germline ends came to 12 bases. CDR1 and CDR2 (germline): SGHAT, FQDESV (reference sequence). This CDR3 region has 14 residues. CDR3 nucleotides: TGTGCCAGCAGCTTATCCCGCACTGATGATACGCAGTATTTT. This sequence encodes CASSLSRTDDTQYF.

This clone was observed a handful of times. The chain couples TRBV18 to TRBJ2-4; TRBD1 matches 10 bases. This CDR3 is built from 13 residues. The germline CDR1 and CDR2 sequences are KGHSH and LQKENI. V lost 6 bases to trimming and J lost 7 bases; unmatched junction nucleotides: 3. DNA of the CDR3: TGTGCCAGCTCCGGACAGGGGGTGAACATTCAGTACTTC. Translation gives CASSGQGVNIQYF.

This rearrangement joins TRBV7-9 to TRBJ2-1, with D maybe TRBD2 (5 bases). The V gene lost 2 bases and the J gene lost 10 bases, with 9 bases spanning the gap. The germline CDR1 and CDR2 sequences are SEHNR and FQNEAQ (reference sequence). This CDR3 spans 12 amino acids. The CDR3 region is CASSLTIAEQFF. CDR3 DNA: TGTGCCAGCAGCTTAACCATAGCGGAGCAGTTCTTC.

The chain combines TRBV27 with TRBJ2-2; D is unresolved. The CDR3 consists of 16 residues. From germline, CDR1 is MNHEY and CDR2 SMNVEV (reference sequence). The germline V and J ends were trimmed by 3 bases and 1 base, with 12 bases remaining between them. CDR3 sequence reads: CASSFLRQRNTGELFF. For the CDR3, the DNA is TGTGCCAGCAGTTTTCTGCGGCAGAGGAACACCGGGGAGCTGTTTTTT.

The rearrangement uses TRBV5-1 and TRBJ2-7; 9 nucleotides align to TRBD2. The germline CDR1 and CDR2 sequences are SGHRS and YFSETQ. The CDR3 spans 15 residues. The ends lost 5 bases at V and 0 bases at J; junction bases unmatched: 6. CDR3 sequence: CASRPTSGFSYEQYF. The CDR3 DNA sequence: TGCGCCAGCAGACCCACTAGCGGGTTCTCCTACGAGCAGTACTTC. Looking up the rest from reference TRBV5-1 and TRBJ2-7 gives the full variable domain: KAGVTQTPRYLIKTRGQQVTLSCSPISGHRSVSWYQQTPGQGLQFLFEYFSETQRNKGNFPGRFSGRQFSNSRSEMNVSTLELGDSALYLCASRPTSGFSYEQYFGPGTRLTVT.

This clone was counted a few times. J is TRBJ2-7 and V is TRBV21-1; the table gives TRBD2 as D, unverified against the DNA. TRBV21-1 is annotated as a pseudogene. The CDR3 runs 15 residues. The CDR3 sequence is CASSTGTDERYEQYF. As DNA, the CDR3 is TGTGCCAGCAGCACCGGGACTGATGAAAGGTACGAGCAGTACTTC.

The CDR3 loop reads CASSYGDRGYEQYF. CDR3 coding DNA: TGTGCCAGCAGTTACGGGGACAGGGGCTACGAGCAGTACTTC. This rearrangement joins TRBV28 to TRBJ2-7; TRBD1 matches at 10 bases. CDR3 length equals 14 residues. V gave up 4 bases and J gave up 3 bases; unmatched junction bases: 3. The germline CDR1 and CDR2 sequences are MDHEN and SYDVKM.

The chain is built from TRBV29-1 and TRBJ2-3; TRBD2 matches at 7 bases. Germline V lookup: CDR1 SQVTM, CDR2 ANQGSEA. V was clipped by 6 bases and J by 0 bases; unmatched bases: 6. This CDR3 is built from 14 residues. The CDR3 loop reads CSVSSGTSTDTQYF. As DNA, the CDR3 is TGCAGCGTGTCTAGCGGAACTAGCACAGATACGCAGTATTTT.

The chain joins TRBV28 to TRBJ1-5, with 11 nucleotides matching TRBD1. The germline V gene has CDR1 MDHEN and CDR2 SYDVKM. This CDR3 region has 16 residues. V shed 4 bases and J 4 bases; nucleotides not matched to a gene: 6. CDR3 region: CASSSWGTGGNQPQHF. The CDR3 DNA sequence: TGTGCCAGCAGTTCCTGGGGGACAGGGGGGAATCAGCCCCAGCATTTT. Filled out from reference TRBV28 and TRBJ1-5, the complete variable domain reads DVKVTQSSRYLVKRTGEKVFLECVQDMDHENMFWYRQDPGLGLRLIYFSYDVKMKEKGDIPEGYSVSREKKERFSLILESASTNQTSMYLCASSSWGTGGNQPQHFGDGTRLSIL.

The chain has TRBV30 and TRBJ2-7; 13 bases align to TRBD2. J lost 2 bases, V lost 2 bases, and 18 bases had no gene match. Germline CDR1 is GTSNPN and CDR2 is SVGIG (reference sequence). CDR3 length: 20 residues. The CDR3 region is CAWSPRGPPGLAGNPYEQYF. The CDR3 DNA sequence: TGTGCCTGGAGTCCCAGGGGACCACCGGGACTAGCGGGAAATCCCTACGAGCAGTACTTC.

The V call is TRBV28, the J call TRBJ2-5; TRBD1 matches at 9 bases. Trimming removed 4 bases from V and 3 bases from J; junction bases left unmatched: 6. Germline V gene lookup returns CDR1 MDHEN and CDR2 SYDVKM. CDR3 length: 15 residues. CDR3 loop: CASSSWDREKETQYF. The CDR3 coding sequence is TGTGCCAGCAGTTCCTGGGACAGGGAAAAAGAGACCCAGTACTTC. The full variable domain, completed using reference TRBV28 and TRBJ2-5, is DVKVTQSSRYLVKRTGEKVFLECVQDMDHENMFWYRQDPGLGLRLIYFSYDVKMKEKGDIPEGYSVSREKKERFSLILESASTNQTSMYLCASSSWDREKETQYFGPGTRLLVL.

V gene TRBV7-9 combines with J gene TRBJ2-5; 7 nucleotides align to TRBD2. The CDR3 extends over 15 amino acids. V shed 2 bases and J 2 bases; nucleotides not matched to a gene: 5. Looked up from germline, CDR1 is SEHNR and CDR2 is FQNEAQ (reference sequence). The CDR3, as DNA: TGTGCCAGCAGCTTACGACGAGCGGGGCAAGAGACCCAGTACTTC. Translating gives CASSLRRAGQETQYF.

The V and J genes are TRBV19 and TRBJ1-1, with D unresolved. V was clipped by 6 bases and J by 2 bases, with 10 bases between them. Germline CDR1 is LNHDA and CDR2 is SQIVND (reference sequence). This CDR3 spans 13 amino acids. CDR3: CASRGPRNTEAFF. The CDR3 DNA reads as TGTGCCAGTAGGGGCCCGAGAAACACTGAAGCTTTCTTT.

This rearrangement joins TRBV21-1 to TRBJ1-4; the table gives TRBD1 as D, unverified against the DNA. TRBV21-1 is a listed pseudogene. There are 15 residues in the CDR3. The CDR3 DNA follows: TGTGCCAGCAGCAAAGCGGGACAGGCCGATGAAAAACTGTTTTTT. Its translation: CASSKAGQADEKLFF.

As regards this clone: The sample contains more than one DNA sequence encoding this CDR3. This sequence joins TRBV18 and TRBJ2-2, with D possibly TRBD1 on 5 matching bases. The CDR3 covers 15 residues. Trimming stripped 3 bases from V and 0 bases from J, with 8 bases between. Germline assignment: CDR1 KGHSH and CDR2 LQKENI. The CDR3 bases are TGTGCCAGCTCACCCGACAGCGCGAACACCGGGGAGCTGTTTTTT. Its protein is CASSPDSANTGELFF.

V and J are TRBV4-1 and TRBJ2-5, with unresolved D. The CDR3 is made up of 17 amino acids. Germline V gene data show CDR1 as MGHRA and CDR2 as YSYEKL. Trimming pared 0 bases from V and 1 base from J, leaving 15 bases between. The chain's CDR3 is CASSQDMIASTQETQYF. The CDR3 nucleotides are TGCGCCAGCAGCCAAGATATGATAGCTTCGACCCAAGAGACCCAGTACTTC.

This rearrangement joins TRBV5-1 to TRBJ2-5; tentatively, D is TRBD2 (6 bases). The germline CDR1 and CDR2 sequences are SGHRS and YFSETQ. Trimming stripped 0 bases from V and 1 base from J, with 7 bases between. The CDR3 covers 14 residues. The CDR3 loop reads CASSLERVQETQYF. CDR3 sequence (DNA): TGCGCCAGCAGCTTGGAGCGGGTCCAAGAGACCCAGTACTTC.

There are a few counts of this clone. The chain employs TRBV5-1 and TRBJ2-5, with D uncertain. V was cut by 5 bases and J by 0 bases, with 8 bases left in between. The CDR3 runs 13 residues. CDR1 and CDR2 from the germline V gene are SGHRS and YFSETQ. For the CDR3, the DNA is TGCGCCAGCAGTACACAGTACCAAGAGACCCAGTACTTC. Amino acids: CASSTQYQETQYF. The whole variable domain, remainder taken from reference TRBV5-1 and TRBJ2-5, is KAGVTQTPRYLIKTRGQQVTLSCSPISGHRSVSWYQQTPGQGLQFLFEYFSETQRNKGNFPGRFSGRQFSNSRSEMNVSTLELGDSALYLCASSTQYQETQYFGPGTRLLVL.

The V and J genes are TRBV4-1 and TRBJ1-4; no clear D gene. V shed 3 bases and J shed 4 bases, with 12 bases lying between them. There are 15 residues in the CDR3. Germline values: CDR1 MGHRA, CDR2 YSYEKL. The CDR3 DNA reads TGCGCCAGCAGCCACGTCGCGTCTTTTAATGAAAAACTGTTTTTT. Translating gives CASSHVASFNEKLFF.